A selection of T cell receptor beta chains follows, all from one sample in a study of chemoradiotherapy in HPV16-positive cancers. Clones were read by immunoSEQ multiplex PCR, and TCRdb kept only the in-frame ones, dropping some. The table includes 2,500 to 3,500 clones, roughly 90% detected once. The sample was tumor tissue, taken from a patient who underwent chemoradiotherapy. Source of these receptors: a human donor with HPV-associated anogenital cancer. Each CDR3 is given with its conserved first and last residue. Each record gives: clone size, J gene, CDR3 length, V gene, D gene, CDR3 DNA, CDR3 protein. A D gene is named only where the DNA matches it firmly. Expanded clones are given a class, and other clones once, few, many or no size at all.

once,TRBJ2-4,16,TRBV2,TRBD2,TGTGCCAGCAGTGGAACTAGCGGGGGGGGCAGAAACATTCAGTACTTC,CASSGTSGGGRNIQYF
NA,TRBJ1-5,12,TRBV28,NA,TGTGCCAGCAGTTTAGGAGGGCAGCCCCAGCATTTT,CASSLGGQPQHF
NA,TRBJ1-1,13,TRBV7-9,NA,TGTGCCAGCAGCTTAGACATGAACACTGAAGCTTTCTTT,CASSLDMNTEAFF
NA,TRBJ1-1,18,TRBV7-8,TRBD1,TGTGCCAGCAGCTTGGTGTTATTAATATCGGGACAGGGGGCGAGCGCTTTCTTT,CASSLVLLISGQGASAFF
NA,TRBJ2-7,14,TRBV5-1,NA,TGCGCCAGCAGCTTCATACGGAGCTCCTACGAGCAGTACTTC,CASSFIRSSYEQYF
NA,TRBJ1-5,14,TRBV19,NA,TGTGCCAGTAGTTTCCAACGACGAAATCAGCCCCAGCATTTT,CASSFQRRNQPQHF
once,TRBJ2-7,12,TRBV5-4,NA,TGTGCCACCGCAGCGGATTCATACGAGCAGTACTTC,CATAADSYEQYF
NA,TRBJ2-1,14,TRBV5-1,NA,TGCGCCAGCAGCTTGGGGGAGGTGATTGATGAGCAGTTCTTC,CASSLGEVIDEQFF
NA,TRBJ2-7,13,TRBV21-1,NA,TGTGCCAGCAGCAAAGCAGGGCGGAGGGAGCAGTACTTC,CASSKAGRREQYF
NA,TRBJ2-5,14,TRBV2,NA,TGTGCCAGCAGTGCACAGGGGACTCAAGAGACCCAGTACTTC,CASSAQGTQETQYF
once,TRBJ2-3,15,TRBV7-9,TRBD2,TGTGCCAGCAGCCCAACAGCGGGAAGCACAGATACGCAGTATTTT,CASSPTAGSTDTQYF
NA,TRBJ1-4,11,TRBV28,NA,TGTGCCAGCAGTTTCCAAGGGACGCCCTCTTTT,CASSFQGTPSF